This T cell receptor (beta chain) came from a study of OX40 agonist ivuxolimab in advanced cancers. Germline CDR1 GTSNPN, CDR2 SVGIG (reference sequence). Trimming cost V 0 bases and J 6 bases, with 18 bases left between them. The CDR3 runs 16 residues. Autoimmune disease history or systemic immunosuppression excluded patients. Repertoires were generated with immunoSEQ multiplex PCR, while TCRdb's copy carries only in-frame clones and drops some. This sample has some 100,000 clones, with 89% found just once. The rearrangement uses TRBV30 and TRBJ1-5, with D possibly being TRBD1 (6 bases). The sequence came from an adult with an advanced solid tumor such as melanoma, head and neck, liver or kidney cancer. The source was CD4+ or CD8+ T cells sorted from blood, collected in a trial of the OX40 agonist ivuxolimab. The CDR3 loop reads CAWSVRSRGAAQPQHF. The CDR3 region has the DNA TGTGCCTGGAGTGTACGGAGCAGGGGAGCCGCTCAGCCCCAGCATTTT.